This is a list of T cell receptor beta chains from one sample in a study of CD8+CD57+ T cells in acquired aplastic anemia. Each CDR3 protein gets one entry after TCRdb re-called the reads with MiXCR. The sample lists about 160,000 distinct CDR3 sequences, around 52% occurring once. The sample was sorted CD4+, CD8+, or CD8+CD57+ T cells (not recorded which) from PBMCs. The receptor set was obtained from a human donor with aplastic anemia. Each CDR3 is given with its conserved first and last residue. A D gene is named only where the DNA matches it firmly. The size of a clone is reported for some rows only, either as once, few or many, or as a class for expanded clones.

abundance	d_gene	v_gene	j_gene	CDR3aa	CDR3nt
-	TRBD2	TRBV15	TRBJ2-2	CATSRLAGGMLGTGELFF	TGTGCCACCAGCAGATTAGCGGGAGGGATGCTTGGGACCGGGGAGCTGTTTTTT
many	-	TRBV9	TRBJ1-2	CASSVGSAGALYGYTF	TGTGCCAGCAGCGTAGGCTCCGCAGGGGCCCTCTATGGCTACACCTTC
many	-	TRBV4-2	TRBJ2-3	CASSPPSGDTQYF	TGTGCCAGCAGCCCCCCCTCAGGGGATACGCAGTATTTT
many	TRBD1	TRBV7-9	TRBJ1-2	CASSSGTAYGYTF	TGTGCCAGCAGCTCGGGGACAGCCTATGGCTACACCTTC
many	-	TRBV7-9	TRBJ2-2	CASSSHDGELFF	TGTGCCAGCAGCTCACACGACGGGGAGCTGTTTTTT
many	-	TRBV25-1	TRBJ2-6	CASSERTSGANVLTF	TGTGCCAGCAGTGAACGAACCTCTGGGGCCAACGTCCTGACTTTC
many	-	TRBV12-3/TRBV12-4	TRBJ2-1	CASSPAAHDEQFF	TGTGCCAGCAGCCCCGCCGCGCACGATGAGCAGTTCTTC
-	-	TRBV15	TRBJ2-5	CATSRRGFETQYF	TGTGCCACCAGCAGACGAGGATTTGAGACCCAGTACTTC
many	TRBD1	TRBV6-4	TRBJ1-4	CASSDGTGKKKLFF	TGTGCCAGCAGTGACGGGACAGGGAAGAAAAAACTGTTTTTT
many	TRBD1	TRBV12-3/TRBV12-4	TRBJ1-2	CASTLTGTGFGGYTF	TGTGCCAGCACCCTTACCGGGACAGGGTTTGGTGGCTACACCTTC
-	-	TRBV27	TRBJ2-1	CASSLGGSRSEQFF	TGTGCCAGCAGTTTAGGGGGGAGCCGGTCCGAGCAGTTCTTC
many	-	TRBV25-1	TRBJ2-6	CASSELDSFPGANVLTF	TGTGCCAGCAGTGAATTGGACAGTTTCCCTGGGGCCAACGTCCTGACTTTC
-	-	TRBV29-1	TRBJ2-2	CSVEAANTGELFF	TGCAGCGTTGAAGCTGCGAACACCGGGGAGCTGTTTTTT
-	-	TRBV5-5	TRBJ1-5	CASSLTILRPQHF	TGTGCCAGCAGCTTGACCATCCTCCGGCCCCAGCATTTT
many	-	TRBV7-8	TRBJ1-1	CASSFRGQSEAFF	TGTGCCAGCAGCTTTCGGGGGCAGTCTGAAGCTTTCTTT
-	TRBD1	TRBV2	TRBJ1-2	CASSGQGGEYGYTF	TGTGCCAGCAGCGGACAGGGGGGAGAGTATGGCTACACCTTC
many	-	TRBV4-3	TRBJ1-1	CASSQRGNTEAFF	TGCGCCAGCAGCCAAAGGGGGAACACTGAAGCTTTCTTT
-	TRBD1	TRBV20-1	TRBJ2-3	CSARALVGDRSTDTQYF	TGCAGTGCTAGAGCCTTGGTGGGGGACAGGAGCACAGATACGCAGTATTTT
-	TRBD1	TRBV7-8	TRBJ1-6	CASSLPTYPGQGNSPLHF	TGTGCCAGCAGCTTACCAACTTATCCGGGACAGGGAAACTCACCCCTCCACTTT
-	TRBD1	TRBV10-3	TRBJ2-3	CAIRGQGEDTQYF	TGTGCCATCAGAGGACAGGGGGAAGATACGCAGTATTTT
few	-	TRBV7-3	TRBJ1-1	CASSLSKGAEAFF	TGTGCCAGCAGCTTATCGAAGGGAGCTGAAGCTTTCTTT
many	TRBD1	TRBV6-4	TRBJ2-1	CASSHHGTAYNEQFF	TGTGCCAGCAGTCACCACGGGACAGCATACAATGAGCAGTTCTTC
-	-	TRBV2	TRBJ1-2	CASSRPEGLRGYTF	TGTGCCAGCTCTAGACCCGAGGGTTTAAGGGGCTACACCTTC
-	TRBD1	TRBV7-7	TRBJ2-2	CIGDSQTGELFF	TGTATAGGGGACAGTCAGACCGGGGAGCTGTTTTTT
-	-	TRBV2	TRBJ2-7	CASGPSGLFGRQYF	TGTGCCAGCGGGCCCTCGGGACTCTTCGGGAGGCAGTACTTC
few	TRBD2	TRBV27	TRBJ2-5	CASSLTGGWETQYF	TGTGCCAGCAGTTTAACGGGAGGGTGGGAGACCCAGTACTTC
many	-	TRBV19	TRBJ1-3	CASSIRVGALPPGNTIYF	TGTGCCAGTAGTATAAGGGTGGGGGCCTTACCGCCCGGAAACACCATATATTTT